The clone carrying this T cell receptor beta chain was detected a few times. The antigen is not known. These data come from a study of response to subunit inactivated influenza vaccine. TCRdb processed the RT-PCR reads anew with MiXCR; each CDR3 protein has one entry. The sample includes hundreds of thousands of distinct CDR3 sequences, 16% of them seen just once. Study-wide results and limits: Each seasonal influenza vaccination, the authors suggested, recruits few new T cells.

This specimen consisted of CD4+ T cells sorted from PBMCs, obtained less than 25 months after vaccination. This TCR was recovered from a man aged 45 to 75 who received an inactivated influenza vaccine.

CDR3 residues: CSAQGTSGLGGSTDTQYF. The DNA for the CDR3 is TGCAGTGCTCAGGGAACTAGCGGCCTGGGGGGGAGCACAGATACGCAGTATTTT. The rearrangement links TRBV20-1 to TRBJ2-3; TRBD2 agrees at 8 bases. The CDR3 runs to 18 residues. V was pared by 5 bases and J by 0 bases, with 16 bases of the junction left unmatched. Looked up from germline, CDR1 is DFQATT and CDR2 is SNEGSKA (reference sequence).